Sequencing of this T cell receptor (beta chain) was carried out in a study of cytomegalovirus exposure and HLA in healthy donors. Study findings and constraints: Sequencing artifact likely explains a cluster of highly shared sequence variants. When a later analysis compared HLA-associated TCR beta chains with equally common others, the HLA-associated chains turned out to be more clonally expanded and to have lower generation probabilities. Another analysis was done later, and it associated over 15,000 TCR beta sequences with HLA alleles at 0.05 false discovery rate.

With 60 Vbeta and 13 Jbeta primers, the PCR was carried out. TCRdb keeps only in-frame clones here, not all; method: immunoSEQ multiplex PCR. The sample includes about 160,000 clones, roughly 80% of them seen just once. All donors participated as healthy donors of bone marrow. Turning to this clone: What it recognizes is unknown.

CDR3 length: 14 residues. The V gene's germline CDR1 is ENHRY and CDR2 SYGVKD. V lost 2 bases, J lost 4 bases, and 10 bases lay in between. The sequenced material came from PBMCs. The clonotype was recovered from a man aged 50-59 years in good health and CMV-seropositive. J is TRBJ2-3 and V is TRBV10-3, with D possibly TRBD1 on 5 matching bases. This CDR3 is CAISEGRAPDTQYF. CDR3 DNA: TGTGCCATCAGTGAGGGCAGGGCCCCAGATACGCAGTATTTT.